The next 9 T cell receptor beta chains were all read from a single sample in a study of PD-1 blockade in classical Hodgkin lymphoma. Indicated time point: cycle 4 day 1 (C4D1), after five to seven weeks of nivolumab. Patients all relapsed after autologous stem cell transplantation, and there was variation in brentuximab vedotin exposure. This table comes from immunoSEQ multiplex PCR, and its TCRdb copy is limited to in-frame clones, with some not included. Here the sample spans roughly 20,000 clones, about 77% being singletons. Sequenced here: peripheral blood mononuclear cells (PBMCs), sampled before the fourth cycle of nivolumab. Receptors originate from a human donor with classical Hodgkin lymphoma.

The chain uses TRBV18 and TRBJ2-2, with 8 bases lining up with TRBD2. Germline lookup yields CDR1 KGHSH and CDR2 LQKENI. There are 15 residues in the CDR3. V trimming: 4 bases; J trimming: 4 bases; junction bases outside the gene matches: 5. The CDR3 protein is CASSLVREATGELFF. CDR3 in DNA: TGTGCCAGCTCACTGGTGCGGGAGGCCACCGGGGAGCTGTTTTTT.

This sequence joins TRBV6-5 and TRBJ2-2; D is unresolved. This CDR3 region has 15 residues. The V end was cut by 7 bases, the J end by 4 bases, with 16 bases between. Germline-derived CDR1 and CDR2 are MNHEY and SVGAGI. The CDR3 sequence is CASKVQEWGTGELFF. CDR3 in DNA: TGTGCCAGCAAGGTGCAAGAATGGGGCACCGGGGAGCTGTTTTTT.

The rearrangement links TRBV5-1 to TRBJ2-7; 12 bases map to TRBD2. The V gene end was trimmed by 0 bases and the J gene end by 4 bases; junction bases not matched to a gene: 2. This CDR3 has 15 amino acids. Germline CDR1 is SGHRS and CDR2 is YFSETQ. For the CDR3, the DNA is TGCGCCAGCAGCTTGGGGACTAGCGGGATTTACGAGCAGTACTTC. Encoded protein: CASSLGTSGIYEQYF. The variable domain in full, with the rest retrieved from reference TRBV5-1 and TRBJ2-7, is KAGVTQTPRYLIKTRGQQVTLSCSPISGHRSVSWYQQTPGQGLQFLFEYFSETQRNKGNFPGRFSGRQFSNSRSEMNVSTLELGDSALYLCASSLGTSGIYEQYFGPGTRLTVT.

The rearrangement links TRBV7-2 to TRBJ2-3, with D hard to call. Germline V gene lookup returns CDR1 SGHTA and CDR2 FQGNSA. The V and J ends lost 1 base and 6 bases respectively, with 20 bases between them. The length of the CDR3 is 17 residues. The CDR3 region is CASSLDDEHPPGDTQYF. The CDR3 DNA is TGTGCCAGCAGCTTAGATGATGAGCATCCACCTGGTGATACGCAGTATTTT.

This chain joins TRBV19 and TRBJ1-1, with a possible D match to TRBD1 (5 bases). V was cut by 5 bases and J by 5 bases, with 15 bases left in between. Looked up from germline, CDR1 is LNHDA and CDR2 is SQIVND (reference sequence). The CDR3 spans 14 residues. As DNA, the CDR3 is TGTGCCAGTAGTTTGCGGGGGTTAGGAACTGAAGCTTTCTTT. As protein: CASSLRGLGTEAFF.

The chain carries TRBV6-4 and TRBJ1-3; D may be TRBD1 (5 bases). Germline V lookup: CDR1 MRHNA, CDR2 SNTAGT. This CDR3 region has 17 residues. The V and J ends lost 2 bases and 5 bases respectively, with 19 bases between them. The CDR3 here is CASSDEWGIRDRNTIYF. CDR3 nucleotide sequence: TGTGCCAGCAGTGACGAGTGGGGGATTCGTGATCGAAACACCATATATTTT.

For the CDR3, the DNA is TGTGCCAGCAGTTTATCCTCGGACACTGAAGCTTTCTTT. It yields the protein CASSLSSDTEAFF. J is TRBJ1-1 and V is TRBV28; D is uncertain. V shed 1 base and J shed 3 bases, with 6 bases lying between them. CDR3 length: 13 residues. In germline, CDR1 is MDHEN, CDR2 SYDVKM.

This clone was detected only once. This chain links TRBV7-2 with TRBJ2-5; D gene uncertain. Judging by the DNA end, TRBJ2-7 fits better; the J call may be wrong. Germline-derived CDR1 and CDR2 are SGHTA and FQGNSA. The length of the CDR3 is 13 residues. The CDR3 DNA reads TGTGCCAGCAGCGTCTGGGCAGCCTACGAGCAGTACTTC. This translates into CASSVWAAYEQYF.

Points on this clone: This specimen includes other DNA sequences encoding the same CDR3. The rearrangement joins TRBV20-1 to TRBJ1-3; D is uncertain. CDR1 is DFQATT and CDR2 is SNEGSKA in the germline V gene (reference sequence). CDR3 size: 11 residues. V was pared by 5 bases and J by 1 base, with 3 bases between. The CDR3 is CSALSGNTIYF. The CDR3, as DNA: TGCAGTGCTCTTTCTGGAAACACCATATATTTT.